The clone carrying this TCR beta chain was detected a few times. The data were obtained in a study of beta chain features in type 1 diabetes. Germline V gene sequence: CDR1 SGHRS, CDR2 YFSETQ. The V and J ends lost 1 base and 6 bases respectively, with 10 bases between them. This CDR3 is 13 amino acids long. The whole isolated RNA underwent reverse transcription, so sequencing captured expressed TCRB transcripts. Sequenced by immunoSEQ multiplex PCR; TCRdb stores in-frame clones only, minus some. The data hold 150,000 to 190,000 clones, with about 8.1% observed a single time. The sequence was collected from a man between 18 and 35 years old in good health. Specimen: central memory CD4+ T cells from blood. The J gene is TRBJ1-2, the V gene TRBV5-1, with D uncertain. The CDR3 sequence: CASSLSPRDGYTF. The CDR3 DNA sequence: TGCGCCAGCAGCTTGTCGCCGCGGGATGGCTACACCTTC. Using reference TRBV5-1 and TRBJ1-2 for the parts outside the CDR3, the full variable domain is KAGVTQTPRYLIKTRGQQVTLSCSPISGHRSVSWYQQTPGQGLQFLFEYFSETQRNKGNFPGRFSGRQFSNSRSEMNVSTLELGDSALYLCASSLSPRDGYTFGSGTRLTVV.